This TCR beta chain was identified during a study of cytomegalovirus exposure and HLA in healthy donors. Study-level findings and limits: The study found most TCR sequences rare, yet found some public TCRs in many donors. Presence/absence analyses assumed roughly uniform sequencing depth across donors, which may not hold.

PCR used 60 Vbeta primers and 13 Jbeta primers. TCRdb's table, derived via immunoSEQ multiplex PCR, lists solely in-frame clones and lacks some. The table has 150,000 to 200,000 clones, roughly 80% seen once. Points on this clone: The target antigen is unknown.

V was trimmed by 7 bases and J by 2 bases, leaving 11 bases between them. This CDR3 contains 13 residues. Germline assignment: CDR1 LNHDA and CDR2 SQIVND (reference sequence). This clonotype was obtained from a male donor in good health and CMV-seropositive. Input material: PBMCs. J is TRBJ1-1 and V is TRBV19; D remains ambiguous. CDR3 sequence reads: CASTTTGNTEAFF. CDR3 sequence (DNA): TGTGCCAGTACGACTACCGGAAACACTGAAGCTTTCTTT. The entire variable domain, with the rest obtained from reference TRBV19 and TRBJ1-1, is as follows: DGGITQSPKYLFRKEGQNVTLSCEQNLNHDAMYWYRQDPGQGLRLIYYSQIVNDFQKGDIAEGYSVSREKKESFPLTVTSAQKNPTAFYLCASTTTGNTEAFFGQGTRLTVV.